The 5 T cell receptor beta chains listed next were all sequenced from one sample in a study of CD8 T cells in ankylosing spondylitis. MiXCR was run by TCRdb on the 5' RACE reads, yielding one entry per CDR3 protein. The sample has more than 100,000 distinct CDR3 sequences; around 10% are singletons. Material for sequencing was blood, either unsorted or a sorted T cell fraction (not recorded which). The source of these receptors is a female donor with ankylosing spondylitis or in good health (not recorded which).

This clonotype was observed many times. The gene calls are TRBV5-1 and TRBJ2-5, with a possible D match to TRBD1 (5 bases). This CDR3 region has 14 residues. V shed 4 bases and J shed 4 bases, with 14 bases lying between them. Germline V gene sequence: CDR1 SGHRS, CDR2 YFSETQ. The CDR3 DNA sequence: TGCGCCAGCAGCCCGGTGCAGGGAAGAGAGACCCAGTACTTC. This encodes CASSPVQGRETQYF.

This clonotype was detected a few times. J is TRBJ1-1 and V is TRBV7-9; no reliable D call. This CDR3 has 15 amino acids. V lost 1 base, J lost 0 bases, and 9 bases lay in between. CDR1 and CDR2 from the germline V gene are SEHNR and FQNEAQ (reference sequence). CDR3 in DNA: TGTGCCAGCAGCTTAGACGCGGGCGTGAACACTGAAGCTTTCTTT. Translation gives CASSLDAGVNTEAFF.

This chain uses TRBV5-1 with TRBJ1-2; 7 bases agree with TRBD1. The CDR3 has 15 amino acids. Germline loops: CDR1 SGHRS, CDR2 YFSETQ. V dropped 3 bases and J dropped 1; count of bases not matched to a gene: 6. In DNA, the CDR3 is TGCGCCAGCAGCTCAACAGGGGTCGGTAACTATGGCTACACCTTC. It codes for CASSSTGVGNYGYTF. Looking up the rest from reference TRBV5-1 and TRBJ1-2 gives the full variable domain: KAGVTQTPRYLIKTRGQQVTLSCSPISGHRSVSWYQQTPGQGLQFLFEYFSETQRNKGNFPGRFSGRQFSNSRSEMNVSTLELGDSALYLCASSSTGVGNYGYTFGSGTRLTVV.

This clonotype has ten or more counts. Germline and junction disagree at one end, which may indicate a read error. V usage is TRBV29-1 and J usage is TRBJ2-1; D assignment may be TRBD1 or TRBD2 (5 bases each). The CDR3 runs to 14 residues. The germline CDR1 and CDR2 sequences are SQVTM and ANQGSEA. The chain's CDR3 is CSVVVSESRDVWVF. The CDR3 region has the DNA TGCAGCGTTGTAGTAAGCGAGAGTAGGGACGTCTGGGTCTTC.

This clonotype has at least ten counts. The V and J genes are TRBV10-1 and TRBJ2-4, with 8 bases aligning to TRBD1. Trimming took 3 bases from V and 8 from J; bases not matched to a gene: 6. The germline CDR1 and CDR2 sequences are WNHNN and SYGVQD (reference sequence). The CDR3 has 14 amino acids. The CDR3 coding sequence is TGCGCCAGCAGTGACCAAGGACAGGGATACATTCAGTACTTC. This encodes CASSDQGQGYIQYF.